The 10 T cell receptor beta chains presented below share a single source sample, sequenced in a study of blood T cells in healthy people across ages. Sample-barcoded 5' priming and a J-beta primer mix drove a second PCR of about 6 to 12 cycles. MiXCR, run by TCRdb on the 5' RACE reads, gives a single entry per CDR3 protein. The table has about 1 million distinct CDR3 sequences, roughly a quarter seen once. These data were likewise used in another study, on T cells of mothers and their children.

The sequencing sample was made of blood. The receptors were gathered from a girl aged 2-10 years in good health.

The chain is built from TRBV5-1 and TRBJ1-4; D perhaps matches TRBD1 (6 bases). The germline V and J ends were trimmed by 1 base and 7 bases, with 11 bases remaining between them. CDR3 length equals 14 residues. The germline V gene encodes CDR1 SGHRS and CDR2 YFSETQ. The CDR3 region has the DNA TGCGCCAGCAGCTTGTTGAAAGGGGGTGAAAAACTGTTTTTT. This sequence encodes CASSLLKGGEKLFF.

This chain uses TRBV9 with TRBJ2-1; D uncertain. Germline V gene data show CDR1 as SGDLS and CDR2 as YYNGEE. The germline V and J ends were trimmed by 7 bases and 5 bases, with 10 bases remaining between them. CDR3 length equals 12 residues. CDR3 nucleotides: TGTGCCAGCGGGCATGGTGACAATGAGCAGTTCTTC. Translated: CASGHGDNEQFF.

The rearrangement joins TRBV7-3 to TRBJ2-4, with D possibly being TRBD1 (6 bases). The CDR3 contains 15 residues. The germline V gene has CDR1 SGHTA and CDR2 FQGTGA. V was shortened by 3 bases and J by 5 bases, with 14 bases between the two germline ends. CDR3: CASSFSRDNENIQYF. The CDR3 DNA is TGTGCCAGCAGCTTCTCCAGGGACAATGAAAACATTCAGTACTTC.

This clonotype was observed a handful of times. The V call is TRBV4-2, the J call TRBJ1-4; D remains unclear. The CDR3 has 15 amino acids. V was clipped by 1 base and J by 4 bases, with 10 bases between them. In germline, CDR1 is LGHNA, CDR2 YNFKEQ. The chain's CDR3 is CASSQAGRVNEKLFF. The CDR3 DNA reads as TGTGCCAGCAGCCAAGCAGGAAGGGTTAATGAAAAACTGTTTTTT.

The genes are TRBV10-3 and TRBJ2-1; TRBD1 matches at 9 bases. Germline V CDR1 and CDR2: ENHRY, SYGVKD. The CDR3 consists of 14 residues. Trimming at V came to 11 bases and at J to 3 bases, leaving 8 bases not matched to a gene. In nucleotides, the CDR3 is TGTGCCGTTCTCCGACAGGGGGGCTACAATGAGCAGTTCTTC. Its protein product is CAVLRQGGYNEQFF.

In this sample, this clonotype turned up a few times. The chain combines TRBV24-1 with TRBJ1-1; TRBD1 matches 7 bases. The CDR3 covers 12 residues. Trimming removed 4 bases from V and 10 bases from J; junction bases left unmatched: 5. From germline, CDR1 is KGHDR and CDR2 SFDVKD. The CDR3 coding sequence is TGTGCCACCAGTGAACCGGGACAGTCAGCTTTCTTT. Its translation: CATSEPGQSAFF.

The chain recombines TRBV7-2 with TRBJ2-7; D assignment may be TRBD1 or TRBD2 (5 bases each). Germline V gives CDR1 SGHTA, CDR2 FQGNSA. Trimming removed 4 bases at V and 0 bases at J, with 10 bases between. The CDR3 length is 14 residues. The CDR3 sequence is CASSSRAGSYEQYF. The CDR3 DNA reads as TGTGCCAGCAGCTCCAGGGCGGGCTCCTACGAGCAGTACTTC.

The chain is built from TRBV20-1 and TRBJ2-7; D not resolved. The CDR3 is made up of 12 amino acids. V shed 0 bases and J shed 2 bases, with 5 bases lying between them. Germline-derived CDR1 and CDR2 are DFQATT and SNEGSKA (reference sequence). This CDR3 reads CSAREAPYEQYF. Here the CDR3 DNA reads TGCAGTGCTAGAGAGGCCCCCTACGAGCAGTACTTC.

This CDR3 reads CASSWRGGDTQYF. CDR3 bases: TGTGCCAGCTCATGGAGAGGGGGCGATACGCAGTATTTT. The chain employs TRBV27 and TRBJ2-3; TRBD1 matches at 7 bases. The CDR3 extends over 13 amino acids. The V segment lost 8 bases and the J segment 6 bases; nucleotides outside the gene matches: 8. Germline V gene lookup returns CDR1 MNHEY and CDR2 SMNVEV (reference sequence).

The sample holds a few counts of this clonotype. The chain recombines TRBV4-3 with TRBJ2-1, with TRBD2 as a possible D gene (6 bases). V lost 3 bases and J lost 4, with 13 bases in between. CDR1 and CDR2 (germline): LGHNA, YSLEER. The CDR3 totals 15 residues. CDR3 sequence (DNA): TGCGCCAGCAGCCAGGCGTGGGGGGTTTACAATGAGCAGTTCTTC. Amino acid sequence: CASSQAWGVYNEQFF.